This T cell receptor beta chain was identified during a study of identifying expanded T cells in peripheral blood. A remark on this clone: What it binds is not known.

This table comes from immunoSEQ multiplex PCR, and its TCRdb copy is limited to in-frame clones, with some not included. This table holds more than 65,000 clones, 70% to 90% found once. General study points: Across healthy donors, higher total template counts meant significantly greater approximately two-week count variance.

The CDR3 extends over 14 amino acids. V lost 5 bases and J lost 5; bases outside the gene matches: 4. The germline V gene encodes CDR1 SGHTA and CDR2 FQGNSA. Sequenced material: blood. This clonotype originated in a person aged 18 to 75 in good health. This chain links TRBV7-2 with TRBJ2-5, with TRBD2 identical over 11 bases. This chain's CDR3 is CASSPWTSGETQYF. In nucleotides, the CDR3 is TGTGCCAGCAGCCCCTGGACTAGCGGGGAGACCCAGTACTTC.